Below are 6 T cell receptor beta chains sequenced from a single sample in a study of cytomegalovirus exposure and HLA in healthy donors (dated by TCRdb to about 2017). To prepare the library, the immunoSEQ multiplex PCR assay was applied. TCRdb took over this immuneACCESS table, retaining in-frame rearrangements with V and J assigned. Such tables are incomplete; in checked studies, under half of the missing clones stem from an unresolved V gene, and the remainder is unexplained. In this sample the table shows some 160,000 clones, roughly 91% of which occur a single time. The ten largest clonotypes hold 2.5% to 3% of the sample. Sequenced sample: PBMCs. The receptors here all came from a man aged 18 to 29 in good health and CMV-seronegative.

The rearrangement links TRBV19 to TRBJ2-7, with D possibly TRBD2 on 6 matching bases. Trimming took 5 bases from V and 5 from J, leaving 16 bases between them. The CDR3 is 14 residues long. From germline, CDR1 is LNHDA and CDR2 SQIVND (reference sequence). CDR3 region: CASSGGASGHEQYF. CDR3 nucleotides: TGTGCCAGTAGTGGAGGGGCGAGCGGCCACGAGCAGTACTTC.

This clone was detected only once. The chain joins TRBV7-8 to TRBJ2-2; no definite D call. The ends were cut back, 10 bases at V and 5 bases at J, with 5 bases in the middle. The CDR3 sequence is 10 residues long. CDR1 and CDR2 from the germline V gene are SGHVS and FQNEAQ. The CDR3 protein is CAIGTGELFF. CDR3 coding DNA: TGTGCCATCGGGACCGGGGAGCTGTTTTTT. The variable domain in full, completed from reference TRBV7-8 and TRBJ2-2, reads GAGVSQSPRYKVAKRGQDVALRCDPISGHVSLFWYQQALGQGPEFLTYFQNEAQLDKSGLPSDRFFAERPEGSVSTLKIQRTQQEDSAVYLCAIGTGELFFGEGSRLTVL.

The chain carries TRBV6-5 and TRBJ1-5, with 8 nucleotides matching TRBD1. CDR1 MNHEY and CDR2 SVGAGI come from the germline V gene. The V and J ends lost 6 bases and 2 bases, in that order; junction bases with no gene match: 6. The CDR3 is 15 amino acids. The CDR3 sequence: CASRTTGVGNQPQHF. The DNA of the CDR3 is TGTGCCAGCAGGACGACAGGGGTCGGCAATCAGCCCCAGCATTTT.

This CDR3 is CASSLRLDGLNEQFF. The CDR3 DNA reads TGTGCCAGCAGTTTACGGTTGGACGGACTCAATGAGCAGTTCTTC. This chain links TRBV6-5 with TRBJ2-1; TRBD2 might be the D (5 bases). The CDR3 contains 15 residues. Germline loops: CDR1 MNHEY, CDR2 SVGAGI. Trimming cost V 4 bases and J 6 bases, with 16 bases left between them.

The chain couples TRBV10-3 to TRBJ2-7; D is unresolved. V gave up 3 bases and J gave up 7 bases, with 16 bases separating them. CDR1 and CDR2 (germline): ENHRY, SYGVKD. There are 14 residues in the CDR3. CDR3 loop: CAISDLASKKEQYV. The CDR3 coding sequence is TGTGCCATCAGTGATTTAGCTTCAAAGAAGGAGCAGTACGTC.

This chain links TRBV11-2 with TRBJ2-7; D might be TRBD2 (7 bases). CDR3 length: 16 residues. V lost 5 bases, J lost 4 bases, and 21 bases lay in between. Germline loops: CDR1 SGHAT, CDR2 FQNNGV. CDR3 sequence (DNA): TGTGCCAGCAGCCCTAACGGGGGGCAAAAGGGATACGAGCAGTACTTC. Translating gives CASSPNGGQKGYEQYF.